These 15 T cell receptor beta chains originate from one sample sequenced in a study of cytomegalovirus exposure and HLA in healthy donors. PCR involved 60 Vbeta and 13 Jbeta primers. Assay used: immunoSEQ multiplex PCR; TCRdb lists only in-frame clones, some missing. Of roughly 140,000 clones detected, 70% to 75% appear once; the ten largest clones hold approximately 15%. What was sequenced was PBMCs. The source is a human donor in good health.

The CDR3: CSAQDKGEAFF. CDR3 DNA sequence: TGCAGTGCCCAGGACAAAGGTGAAGCTTTCTTT. This rearrangement joins TRBV20-1 to TRBJ1-1; D possibly corresponds to TRBD1 (5 bases). Germline assignment: CDR1 DFQATT and CDR2 SNEGSKA (reference sequence). The CDR3 has 11 residues. Between the trimmed V and J ends, which lost 6 bases and 7 bases, there was a span of 12 bases.

The chain has TRBV7-8 and TRBJ2-7, with D perhaps TRBD1 (5 bases). V lost 3 bases and J lost 3, with 12 bases in between. This CDR3 contains 14 residues. Germline CDR1 and CDR2: SGHVS and FQNEAQ. The CDR3 sequence is CASSFRLGHYEQYF. The CDR3 nucleotides read TGTGCCAGCAGCTTTCGGCTAGGACACTACGAGCAGTACTTC.

About this clone itself: At one of its ends the junction is not consistent with the germline gene, which may arise from a read error. This chain connects TRBV10-3 to TRBJ1-1, with D uncertain. Germline CDR1 ENHRY, CDR2 SYGVKD. The CDR3 is made up of 9 amino acids. The CDR3 reads CANNIEAFF. The CDR3 nucleotides read TGTGCCAACAACATTGAAGCTTTCTTT.

The gene calls are TRBV7-9 and TRBJ1-4; TRBD1 matches at 10 bases. With 5 bases clipped from V and 8 bases from J, the junction kept 5 bases outside the gene matches. Germline CDR1 SEHNR, CDR2 FQNEAQ (reference sequence). The CDR3 sequence is 14 residues long. The CDR3 here is CASSKETGGEKLFF. CDR3 in DNA: TGTGCCAGCAGCAAGGAGACAGGGGGCGAAAAACTGTTTTTT.

The chain carries TRBV19 and TRBJ1-1; 7 bases are a match to TRBD1. The trim removed 3 bases at V and 4 bases at J, leaving 11 bases unmatched. The CDR3 sequence is 16 residues long. CDR1 and CDR2 from the germline V gene are LNHDA and SQIVND (reference sequence). In DNA, the CDR3 is TGTGCCAGTAGTATTCAGGGGGTGATTGGGAGCACTGAAGCTTTCTTT. It specifies CASSIQGVIGSTEAFF.

This clone was recorded once. The chain joins TRBV29-1 to TRBJ2-5; TRBD2 matches at 12 bases. V was pared by 5 bases and J by 2 bases, with 3 bases of the junction left unmatched. The V gene's germline CDR1 is SQVTM and CDR2 ANQGSEA. The CDR3 totals 14 residues. CDR3 sequence (DNA): TGCAGCGTTACGACTAGCGGGGGACAAGAGACCCAGTACTTC. Protein sequence: CSVTTSGGQETQYF.

The chain couples TRBV5-6 to TRBJ2-7, with 7 bases lining up with TRBD2. CDR1 and CDR2 from the germline V gene are SGHDT and YYEEEE. This CDR3 has 15 residues. With V trimmed by 3 bases and J by 6 bases, 12 bases remained unmatched. The CDR3 is CASSSLGGFSGEQYF. The CDR3 coding sequence is TGTGCCAGCAGCTCCCTGGGAGGGTTTTCAGGCGAGCAGTACTTC.

The gene calls are TRBV15 and TRBJ1-4; TRBD1 might be the D (6 bases). Germline V gene sequence: CDR1 LNHNV, CDR2 YYDKDF (reference sequence). V was cut by 0 bases and J by 10 bases, with 15 bases left in between. This CDR3 is 15 amino acids long. The chain's CDR3 is CATSRDRGGGVKLFF. Written as DNA, the CDR3 is TGTGCCACCAGCAGAGATAGGGGGGGAGGAGTAAAACTGTTTTTT.

This clone was seen only a few times. This chain connects TRBV28 to TRBJ2-7; D uncertain. The CDR3 runs to 14 residues. The ends were cut back, 2 bases at V and 3 bases at J, with 11 bases in the middle. CDR1 and CDR2 (germline): MDHEN, SYDVKM. The CDR3 sequence: CASSLVTADYEQYF. In nucleotides, the CDR3 is TGTGCCAGCAGTTTAGTAACAGCCGACTACGAGCAGTACTTC. Supplemented by reference TRBV28 and TRBJ2-7, the full variable domain reads DVKVTQSSRYLVKRTGEKVFLECVQDMDHENMFWYRQDPGLGLRLIYFSYDVKMKEKGDIPEGYSVSREKKERFSLILESASTNQTSMYLCASSLVTADYEQYFGPGTRLTVT.

This chain uses TRBV12-5 with TRBJ2-2; D not certain. The ends were cut back, 3 bases at V and 6 bases at J, with 11 bases in the middle. The CDR3 length is 14 residues. Germline values: CDR1 LGHNT, CDR2 FRNRAP. CDR3 sequence (DNA): TGTGCTAGTGGTTTTATACACGAACCCGGGGAGCTGTTTTTT. This encodes CASGFIHEPGELFF.

This clone was detected a few times. V gene TRBV30 combines with J gene TRBJ1-1; 9 bases are shared with TRBD1. Trimming took 1 base from V and 3 from J; bases not matched to a gene: 9. Germline assignment: CDR1 GTSNPN and CDR2 SVGIG (reference sequence). CDR3 length: 16 amino acids. In DNA, the CDR3 is TGTGCCTGGAGTGAGGGCTCGACAGGGGGGGACACTGAAGCTTTCTTT. Protein product: CAWSEGSTGGDTEAFF.

This clone was observed a few times. This chain uses TRBV19 with TRBJ2-7; tentative D call: TRBD1 (6 bases). Trimming pared 2 bases from V and 2 bases from J, leaving 13 bases between. CDR3 length equals 15 residues. Looked up from germline, CDR1 is LNHDA and CDR2 is SQIVND (reference sequence). The CDR3 coding sequence is TGTGCCAGTAGTATAACCCTTCACAGGGCCTACGAGCAGTACTTC. Translated, it gives CASSITLHRAYEQYF.

This clone turned up a few times. The chain combines TRBV5-6 with TRBJ1-2; 8 nucleotides align to TRBD1. The V gene end was trimmed by 1 base and the J gene end by 8 bases; junction bases not matched to a gene: 10. Looked up from germline, CDR1 is SGHDT and CDR2 is YYEEEE. The CDR3 runs to 15 residues. The CDR3 spells CASSLFRDRLLGYTF. The CDR3 DNA reads TGTGCCAGCAGCTTGTTCAGGGACAGGCTCTTAGGCTACACCTTC.

This clone was recorded a few times. The chain couples TRBV7-8 to TRBJ1-1; D is unclear. The CDR3 has 14 amino acids. V was shortened by 0 bases and J by 3 bases, with 8 bases between the two germline ends. From germline, CDR1 is SGHVS and CDR2 FQNEAQ. CDR3 protein: CASSLAGVDTEAFF. In DNA, the CDR3 is TGTGCCAGCAGCTTAGCCGGGGTGGACACTGAAGCTTTCTTT.

The chain has TRBV29-1 and TRBJ2-2, with D possibly TRBD1 on 5 matching bases. V lost 5 bases, J lost 0 bases, and 10 bases lay in between. Germline V lookup: CDR1 SQVTM, CDR2 ANQGSEA. The CDR3 spans 14 residues. As DNA, the CDR3 is TGCAGCGTTCTCAGGGAAACGAACACCGGGGAGCTGTTTTTT. Translated: CSVLRETNTGELFF.